Shown below are 29 T cell receptor beta chains from a single sample sequenced in a study of T cell changes during pregnancy in multiple sclerosis. Generated by immunoSEQ multiplex PCR, the TCRdb table keeps only in-frame clones and is missing some. Of around 66,000 clones detected, about 88% appear once; the ten largest clones hold 3.3%. This specimen was peripheral blood, taken in the first trimester of pregnancy. All receptors derive from a female donor in good health, enrolled as a control in a pregnancy study.

The V and J genes are TRBV19 and TRBJ1-3; 7 positions agree with TRBD1. Germline V lookup: CDR1 LNHDA, CDR2 SQIVND (reference sequence). The CDR3 consists of 14 residues. V lost 4 bases to trimming and J lost 4 bases; unmatched junction nucleotides: 4. The CDR3 loop is CASSTTGVGNTIYF. CDR3 bases: TGTGCCAGTAGTACAACAGGGGTAGGAAACACCATATATTTT.

The J gene is TRBJ1-5, the V gene TRBV27; tentatively, D is TRBD1 (6 bases). V lost 4 bases and J 4 bases, leaving 8 bases between the germline ends. CDR3 length equals 13 residues. Germline lookup yields CDR1 MNHEY and CDR2 SMNVEV (reference sequence). The CDR3 DNA is TGTGCCAGCAGTTACAGGGTTAATCAGCCCCAGCATTTT. Amino acid sequence: CASSYRVNQPQHF.

The rearrangement uses TRBV15 and TRBJ1-1; unclear D gene. Germline values: CDR1 LNHNV, CDR2 YYDKDF (reference sequence). The CDR3 consists of 14 residues. Trimming cost V 0 bases and J 4 bases, with 9 bases left between them. CDR3 sequence: CATSRDMRVTEAFF. DNA of the CDR3: TGTGCCACCAGCAGAGATATGCGGGTCACTGAAGCTTTCTTT.

The chain uses TRBV28 and TRBJ2-3, with TRBD1 identical over 10 bases. The CDR3 length is 14 residues. With 4 bases clipped from V and 6 bases from J, the junction kept 4 bases outside the gene matches. The V gene's germline CDR1 is MDHEN and CDR2 SYDVKM. This chain's CDR3 is CASSSWTGGDTQYF. Here the CDR3 DNA reads TGTGCCAGCAGTTCGTGGACAGGGGGTGATACGCAGTATTTT.

Concerning this clone: At one of its ends the junction is not consistent with the germline gene, which may arise from a read error. The chain joins TRBV2 to TRBJ1-3; D is uncertain. Looked up from germline, CDR1 is SNHLY and CDR2 is FYNNEI. The CDR3 length is 18 residues. The CDR3 region has the DNA TGTGCTAGCAGTGAATACCCGAGCCCTCCTTCGTCTGGAAACACCATATATTTT. Its protein product is CASSEYPSPPSSGNTIYF.

This rearrangement joins TRBV7-6 to TRBJ1-2; 10 positions match TRBD1. The germline V gene encodes CDR1 SGHVS and CDR2 FNYEAQ. There are 15 residues in the CDR3. Germline trimming cut 3 bases from V and 0 bases from J; bases unmatched to any gene: 1. The CDR3 here is CASSFGTGANYGYTF. Here the CDR3 DNA reads TGTGCCAGCAGCTTCGGGACAGGGGCTAACTATGGCTACACCTTC.

The chain recombines TRBV28 with TRBJ2-7, with 8 bases aligning to TRBD1. After removal of 5 bases from V and 2 bases from J, the junction contained 8 bases not matched to a gene. From germline, CDR1 is MDHEN and CDR2 SYDVKM. This CDR3 contains 15 residues. The CDR3 bases are TGTGCCAGCAGTCCAAGACAGGGGTTCCCCTACGAGCAGTACTTC. Its translation is CASSPRQGFPYEQYF.

The rearrangement links TRBV5-4 to TRBJ2-3; 7 bases match TRBD2. Trimming removed 0 bases from V and 2 bases from J; junction bases left unmatched: 3. CDR1 SGHNT and CDR2 YYREEE come from the germline V gene (reference sequence). CDR3 length: 15 amino acids. CDR3 in amino acids: CASSLGTRTTDTQYF. The DNA of the CDR3 is TGTGCCAGCAGCTTGGGGACTAGGACCACAGATACGCAGTATTTT.

J is TRBJ1-2 and V is TRBV18; D unresolved. CDR3 length: 14 amino acids. The V gene lost 4 bases and the J gene lost 8 bases, with 17 bases spanning the gap. Germline CDR1 and CDR2: KGHSH and LQKENI. The CDR3 reads CASSLVQADDGYTF. For the CDR3, the DNA is TGTGCCAGCTCACTAGTTCAGGCTGATGACGGCTACACCTTC.

Regarding this clone: The junction shows a germline mismatch at one end, possibly a read error. V usage is TRBV7-7 and J usage is TRBJ2-1; no clear D. Germline V gene lookup returns CDR1 SSHAT and CDR2 FNYEAQ (reference sequence). The CDR3 consists of 13 residues. CDR3 amino acids: CASSLGAVNEQFF. In DNA form, the CDR3 reads TGTGCTAGCAGCTTGGGTGCGGTCAATGAGCAGTTCTTC.

CDR3: CASSILAGKYEQYF. The CDR3 DNA follows: TGTGCCAGCAGCATACTAGCGGGAAAATACGAGCAGTACTTC. This sequence joins TRBV7-2 and TRBJ2-7, with 10 bases matching TRBD2. V lost 5 bases to trimming and J lost 4 bases; unmatched junction nucleotides: 5. The CDR3 length is 14 residues. Germline V gives CDR1 SGHTA, CDR2 FQGNSA.

The chain employs TRBV27 and TRBJ2-2; 8 positions match TRBD1. This CDR3 has 15 amino acids. CDR1 MNHEY and CDR2 SMNVEV come from the germline V gene (reference sequence). Trimming removed 5 bases from V and 3 bases from J; junction bases left unmatched: 5. The CDR3 is CASSPGDRYTGELFF. CDR3 nucleotide sequence: TGTGCCAGCAGTCCAGGGGACAGGTACACCGGGGAGCTGTTTTTT.

The rearrangement joins TRBV28 to TRBJ2-5; 12 bases agree with TRBD2. Looked up from germline, CDR1 is MDHEN and CDR2 is SYDVKM. V lost 3 bases to trimming and J lost 5 bases; unmatched junction nucleotides: 7. The CDR3 extends over 16 amino acids. CDR3 residues: CASSFTQLAGGETQYF. CDR3 nucleotide sequence: TGTGCCAGCAGTTTCACCCAGCTAGCGGGAGGGGAGACCCAGTACTTC.

This clone was recorded once. This chain uses TRBV19 with TRBJ2-2; D gene uncertain. V was pared by 2 bases and J by 6 bases, with 7 bases between. The CDR3 runs 13 residues. Germline V gives CDR1 LNHDA, CDR2 SQIVND (reference sequence). The CDR3 DNA follows: TGTGCCAGTAGTATAAGCTCTTCCGGGGAGCTGTTTTTT. This encodes CASSISSSGELFF.

CDR3 sequence: CASSDDRESQPQHF. CDR3 DNA: TGTGCCAGCAGTGACGACAGGGAGAGTCAGCCCCAGCATTTT. The gene calls are TRBV25-1 and TRBJ1-5, with 7 bases aligning to TRBD1. After removal of 3 bases from V and 6 bases from J, the junction contained 5 bases not matched to a gene. The germline CDR1 and CDR2 sequences are MGHDK and SYGVNS. This CDR3 has 14 amino acids.

The V gene is TRBV5-1, the J gene TRBJ2-1, with D tentatively TRBD1 (7 bases). CDR3 length: 15 amino acids. V was trimmed by 4 bases and J by 1 base, leaving 12 bases between them. Germline CDR1 SGHRS, CDR2 YFSETQ. CDR3 region: CASSQTGTSYNEQFF. The CDR3 region has the DNA TGCGCCAGCAGCCAGACAGGGACTTCCTACAATGAGCAGTTCTTC.

The chain is built from TRBV19 and TRBJ2-1; the D is unclear. Trimming removed 4 bases at V and 0 bases at J, with 7 bases between. Germline CDR1 reads LNHDA; CDR2 reads SQIVND (reference sequence). The CDR3 has 14 residues. CDR3 region: CASSNSASYNEQFF. The CDR3 region has the DNA TGTGCCAGTAGTAACTCTGCCTCCTACAATGAGCAGTTCTTC.

The rearrangement links TRBV4-2 to TRBJ1-1; D is perhaps TRBD1 (6 bases). V shed 1 base and J shed 0 bases, with 12 bases lying between them. Germline loops: CDR1 LGHNA, CDR2 YNFKEQ. CDR3 length: 16 residues. In DNA form, the CDR3 reads TGTGCCAGCAGCCAAGGGGATAGGGGGATGAACACTGAAGCTTTCTTT. As protein: CASSQGDRGMNTEAFF.

The chain employs TRBV5-1 and TRBJ2-7; 8 bases agree with TRBD1. Germline V gives CDR1 SGHRS, CDR2 YFSETQ. V gave up 0 bases and J gave up 5 bases; unmatched junction bases: 7. The CDR3 runs to 15 residues. The CDR3 spells CASSLAWQGANEQYF. The CDR3 DNA reads as TGCGCCAGCAGCTTGGCCTGGCAGGGGGCCAACGAGCAGTACTTC.

The V call is TRBV9, the J call TRBJ2-1; D gene unclear. From germline, CDR1 is SGDLS and CDR2 YYNGEE. V lost 0 bases to trimming and J lost 7 bases, with 8 bases between them. The CDR3 is 13 residues long. CDR3 sequence: CASSVVIRNEQFF. In DNA form, the CDR3 reads TGTGCCAGCAGCGTAGTCATCCGGAATGAGCAGTTCTTC.

The chain joins TRBV6-6 to TRBJ2-5, with TRBD2 as a possible D gene (7 bases). The CDR3 covers 16 residues. With 2 bases removed from V and 5 bases from J, the gap between germline ends came to 18 bases. CDR1 MNHNY and CDR2 SVGAGI come from the germline V gene (reference sequence). CDR3 amino acids: CASSYPQGRGRETQYF. CDR3 nucleotide sequence: TGTGCCAGCAGTTACCCGCAGGGGAGGGGTAGGGAGACCCAGTACTTC.

This chain links TRBV27 with TRBJ1-2, with D perhaps matching TRBD1 (6 bases). This CDR3 is 12 amino acids long. Germline CDR1 is MNHEY and CDR2 is SMNVEV (reference sequence). Deletions cut 4 bases from V and 7 bases from J, with 10 bases between. CDR3 sequence: CASSSTGSGYTF. CDR3 in DNA: TGTGCCAGCAGTTCTACAGGGTCTGGCTACACCTTC.

The CDR3 loop reads CASVAGGSYNEQFF. In nucleotides, the CDR3 is TGTGCCAGTGTAGCGGGGGGATCCTACAATGAGCAGTTCTTC. V usage is TRBV2 and J usage is TRBJ2-1; 10 nucleotides agree with TRBD2. V shed 9 bases and J 1 base; nucleotides not matched to a gene: 3. This CDR3 is 14 amino acids long. Germline CDR1 SNHLY, CDR2 FYNNEI. Full variable domain (outside the CDR3, taken from reference TRBV2 and TRBJ2-1): EPEVTQTPSHQVTQMGQEVILRCVPISNHLYFYWYRQILGQKVEFLVSFYNNEISEKSEIFDDQFSVERPDGSNFTLKIRSTKLEDSAMYFCASVAGGSYNEQFFGPGTRLTVL.

This chain connects TRBV28 to TRBJ2-7, with 7 bases matching TRBD1. CDR3 length: 16 residues. The V gene's germline CDR1 is MDHEN and CDR2 SYDVKM. After removal of 1 base from V and 1 base from J, the junction contained 7 bases not matched to a gene. The CDR3 nucleotides read TGTGCCAGCAGTTTATCTACGGGACAGTCTTCCTACGAGCAGTACTTC. This codes for CASSLSTGQSSYEQYF.

The chain employs TRBV27 and TRBJ1-2; unclear D gene. The length of the CDR3 is 14 residues. The V and J ends lost 2 bases and 7 bases respectively, with 14 bases between them. CDR1 and CDR2 (germline): MNHEY, SMNVEV (reference sequence). CDR3 amino acids: CASSLTLLEGGYTF. The CDR3 DNA is TGTGCCAGCAGTTTAACCCTCCTTGAGGGTGGCTACACCTTC.

This chain joins TRBV6-5 and TRBJ1-5; D call uncertain. The length of the CDR3 is 13 residues. V gave up 6 bases and J gave up 4 bases, with 10 bases separating them. From germline, CDR1 is MNHEY and CDR2 SVGAGI. The CDR3 DNA sequence: TGTGCCAGCAGGCGAGGAATAAATCAGCCCCAGCATTTT. Translating gives CASRRGINQPQHF.

This chain links TRBV6-6 with TRBJ1-1; D gene uncertain. The V end was cut by 3 bases, the J end by 5 bases, with 10 bases between. The CDR3 covers 13 residues. Germline values: CDR1 MNHNY, CDR2 SVGAGI (reference sequence). The CDR3 region has the DNA TGTGCCAGCAGTTATTCGGTTTTAACTGAAGCTTTCTTT. Residues: CASSYSVLTEAFF.

The V and J genes are TRBV7-8 and TRBJ2-1, with TRBD2 matching 12 bases. With V trimmed by 5 bases and J by 9 bases, 14 bases remained unmatched. From germline, CDR1 is SGHVS and CDR2 FQNEAQ. CDR3 length: 17 residues. The CDR3: CASSHRGRGLAGSEQFF. CDR3 nucleotide sequence: TGTGCCAGCAGCCACCGAGGTAGGGGACTAGCGGGCTCTGAGCAGTTCTTC. Full variable domain (outside the CDR3, taken from reference TRBV7-8 and TRBJ2-1): GAGVSQSPRYKVAKRGQDVALRCDPISGHVSLFWYQQALGQGPEFLTYFQNEAQLDKSGLPSDRFFAERPEGSVSTLKIQRTQQEDSAVYLCASSHRGRGLAGSEQFFGPGTRLTVL.

The chain employs TRBV9 and TRBJ2-2, with TRBD2 identical over 12 bases. Germline V gene sequence: CDR1 SGDLS, CDR2 YYNGEE. The J segment lost 4 bases and the V segment lost 0 bases, leaving 4 bases of the junction unmatched. This CDR3 has 17 amino acids. CDR3 DNA: TGTGCCAGCAGCGTAGGGGGGGGACTAGCGGGCACCGGGGAGCTGTTTTTT. It yields the protein CASSVGGGLAGTGELFF.